The 23 T cell receptor beta chains below were found in one sample sequenced in a study of blood T cell repertoires in COVID-19 (dated by TCRdb to about 2020). Library method: the immunoSEQ multiplex PCR assay. Not all clones reach the TCRdb copy of this immuneACCESS table, which keeps in-frame sequences only. Checked studies attribute under half of the gap to unresolved V genes and leave the rest unexplained. The sample records some 250,000 clones, around 83% of which are singletons. 3.4% of the sample comes from the top ten. What was sequenced was peripheral blood. The source of these receptors is a woman between 18 and 29 years old with acute or convalescent COVID-19.

The rearrangement joins TRBV9 to TRBJ2-1; 7 bases are a match to TRBD2. The germline CDR1 and CDR2 sequences are SGDLS and YYNGEE. CDR3 length equals 15 residues. The V segment lost 0 bases and the J segment 3 bases; nucleotides outside the gene matches: 3. This CDR3 is CASSVAGGSYNEQFF. CDR3 sequence (DNA): TGTGCCAGCAGCGTAGCAGGCGGGAGCTACAATGAGCAGTTCTTC.

The chain links TRBV7-2 to TRBJ2-4; the D is unclear. Germline CDR1 and CDR2: SGHTA and FQGNSA. The CDR3 consists of 14 residues. Trimming removed 1 base from V and 6 bases from J, with 10 bases in between. DNA for the CDR3: TGTGCCAGCAGCTTAGGGCTGGGCACAAACATTCAGTACTTC. Protein: CASSLGLGTNIQYF. The full variable domain, its missing parts supplied by reference TRBV7-2 and TRBJ2-4, is GAGVSQSPSNKVTEKGKDVELRCDPISGHTALYWYRQSLGQGLEFLIYFQGNSAPDKSGLPSDRFSAERTGGSVSTLTIQRTQQEDSAVYLCASSLGLGTNIQYFGAGTRLSVL.

For this clone: Given a much more abundant clone one base away, this may be a read error. This rearrangement joins TRBV6-5 to TRBJ1-1, with D hard to call. V was cut by 0 bases and J by 1 base, with 3 bases left in between. Looked up from germline, CDR1 is MNHEY and CDR2 is SVGAGI. The CDR3 sequence is 13 residues long. CDR3 region: CASSYSKNTEAFF. CDR3 sequence (DNA): TGTGCCAGCAGTTACTCCAAGAACACTGAAGCTTTCTTT.

V usage is TRBV30 and J usage is TRBJ2-1, with D perhaps TRBD1 (6 bases). This CDR3 comprises 13 residues. The germline CDR1 and CDR2 sequences are GTSNPN and SVGIG (reference sequence). V was trimmed by 2 bases and J by 4 bases, leaving 9 bases between them. This chain's CDR3 is CAWSWGTYNEQFF. The CDR3 coding sequence is TGTGCCTGGAGTTGGGGGACATACAATGAGCAGTTCTTC.

J is TRBJ1-3 and V is TRBV7-2; 7 bases fit TRBD1. V was pared by 5 bases and J by 0 bases, with 4 bases of the junction left unmatched. Germline assignment: CDR1 SGHTA and CDR2 FQGNSA. The CDR3 is 15 residues long. The CDR3 is CASSNYRGSGNTIYF. As DNA, the CDR3 is TGTGCCAGCAGCAACTACAGGGGCTCTGGAAACACCATATATTTT.

J is TRBJ2-4 and V is TRBV19; 7 bases agree with TRBD1. This CDR3 contains 13 residues. Looked up from germline, CDR1 is LNHDA and CDR2 is SQIVND (reference sequence). Trimming took 1 base from V and 6 from J; bases not matched to a gene: 0. In DNA form, the CDR3 reads TGTGCCAGTAGTATAGCAGGGGGAAACATTCAGTACTTC. Protein: CASSIAGGNIQYF.

This chain uses TRBV30 with TRBJ1-5; D is possibly TRBD1 (6 bases). CDR3 size: 14 residues. Germline CDR1 GTSNPN, CDR2 SVGIG (reference sequence). Trimming removed 2 bases from V and 0 bases from J, with 8 bases in between. CDR3: CAWSIRGSNQPQHF. The CDR3 region has the DNA TGTGCCTGGAGTATCAGGGGTAGCAATCAGCCCCAGCATTTT.

This clone occurred once. V gene TRBV30 combines with J gene TRBJ1-5; possible D gene TRBD1, 5 bases. Germline V gene sequence: CDR1 GTSNPN, CDR2 SVGIG (reference sequence). Trimming shortened V by 7 bases and J by 0 bases, and 13 bases separated the two germline ends. The CDR3 spans 14 residues. CDR3 sequence (DNA): TGTGCCTCCGCGACAGTTAATAGCAATCAGCCCCAGCATTTT. Encoded protein: CASATVNSNQPQHF. The full variable domain, its missing parts supplied by reference TRBV30 and TRBJ1-5, is SQTIHQWPATLVQPVGSPLSLECTVEGTSNPNLYWYRQAAGRGLQLLFYSVGIGQISSEVPQNLSASRPQDRQFILSSKKLLLSDSGFYLCASATVNSNQPQHFGDGTRLSIL.

This rearrangement joins TRBV7-8 to TRBJ1-2; 8 bases agree with TRBD1. This CDR3 has 15 amino acids. V lost 1 base to trimming and J lost 4 bases; unmatched junction nucleotides: 5. In germline, CDR1 is SGHVS, CDR2 FQNEAQ. This chain's CDR3 is CASSLGRQGTYGYTF. In nucleotides, the CDR3 is TGTGCCAGCAGCTTAGGGCGACAGGGGACCTATGGCTACACCTTC.

The rearrangement uses TRBV6-5 and TRBJ2-7; 10 bases agree with TRBD1. V trimming: 6 bases; J trimming: 4 bases; junction bases outside the gene matches: 9. Germline V lookup: CDR1 MNHEY, CDR2 SVGAGI. CDR3 length equals 15 residues. The chain's CDR3 is CASSDRGQAGYEQYF. The CDR3 coding sequence is TGTGCCAGCAGCGACAGGGGGCAAGCGGGTTACGAGCAGTACTTC.

The chain couples TRBV7-2 to TRBJ1-1; D uncertain. V was shortened by 0 bases and J by 6 bases, with 20 bases between the two germline ends. The CDR3 contains 17 residues. Germline loops: CDR1 SGHTA, CDR2 FQGNSA. The CDR3: CASSLASVVVWRSEAFF. CDR3 bases: TGTGCCAGCAGCTTAGCGAGTGTCGTGGTTTGGAGGTCTGAAGCTTTCTTT.

The V and J genes are TRBV27 and TRBJ1-1; D possibly corresponds to TRBD1 (5 bases). The V and J ends lost 4 bases and 1 base respectively, with 10 bases between them. This CDR3 is 14 amino acids long. Germline values: CDR1 MNHEY, CDR2 SMNVEV (reference sequence). The CDR3 nucleotides are TGTGCCAGCAGTTACCGAGACAGGAACACTGAAGCTTTCTTT. Translating gives CASSYRDRNTEAFF.

The V and J genes are TRBV5-4 and TRBJ2-2, with TRBD2 identical over 9 bases. The ends lost 1 base at V and 5 bases at J; junction bases unmatched: 9. The germline V gene encodes CDR1 SGHNT and CDR2 YYREEE (reference sequence). This CDR3 is 17 amino acids long. The CDR3 nucleotides are TGTGCCAGCAGCTTGACGATAATAGCGGGAGAGACCGGGGAGCTGTTTTTT. This encodes CASSLTIIAGETGELFF.

V is TRBV7-9 and J is TRBJ2-4, with 8 bases that match TRBD2. J lost 1 base, V lost 1 base, and 6 bases had no gene match. Germline V gene data show CDR1 as SEHNR and CDR2 as FQNEAQ (reference sequence). CDR3 length equals 17 residues. DNA of the CDR3: TGTGCCAGCAGCTTAGGATACGCGGGAGGTGCCAAAAACATTCAGTACTTC. Translated, it gives CASSLGYAGGAKNIQYF.

V and J are TRBV7-2 and TRBJ2-7; 9 nucleotides align to TRBD2. Germline CDR1 reads SGHTA; CDR2 reads FQGNSA. Unmatched junction bases numbered 3, after V lost 1 base and J lost 2 bases. The CDR3 extends over 15 amino acids. The CDR3 reads CASSLEAGGTYEQYF. DNA for the CDR3: TGTGCCAGCAGCTTAGAGGCGGGGGGGACCTACGAGCAGTACTTC.

The chain uses TRBV5-1 and TRBJ1-1; unclear D gene. The CDR3 consists of 14 residues. Looked up from germline, CDR1 is SGHRS and CDR2 is YFSETQ. Trimming shortened V by 0 bases and J by 4 bases, and 10 bases separated the two germline ends. The CDR3, as DNA: TGCGCCAGCAGCTTGGACGCTGCGGCCACTGAAGCTTTCTTT. Its translation is CASSLDAAATEAFF.

The V call is TRBV19, the J call TRBJ1-2; D is possibly TRBD1 (6 bases). Trimming removed 3 bases from V and 7 bases from J, with 18 bases in between. This CDR3 contains 15 residues. CDR1 is LNHDA, CDR2 SQIVND, per germline (reference sequence). The CDR3 DNA sequence: TGTGCCAGTAGTATTGGCCTACAGGGTGCCGGTGGCTACACCTTC. Its protein is CASSIGLQGAGGYTF. The entire variable domain, with the rest obtained from reference TRBV19 and TRBJ1-2, is as follows: DGGITQSPKYLFRKEGQNVTLSCEQNLNHDAMYWYRQDPGQGLRLIYYSQIVNDFQKGDIAEGYSVSREKKESFPLTVTSAQKNPTAFYLCASSIGLQGAGGYTFGSGTRLTVV.

The sample holds one count of this clone. The CDR3 protein is CSVDRGFREFANTEAFF. The CDR3 DNA follows: TGCAGCGTTGATAGGGGTTTTAGGGAATTTGCGAACACTGAAGCTTTCTTT. The chain recombines TRBV29-1 with TRBJ1-1, with D possibly being TRBD1 (5 bases). The CDR3 consists of 17 residues. Germline CDR1 is SQVTM and CDR2 is ANQGSEA. Deletions cut 3 bases from V and 1 base from J, with 21 bases between.

A few counts support this clone. This chain uses TRBV6-5 with TRBJ2-1; D is uncertain. Germline assignment: CDR1 MNHEY and CDR2 SVGAGI. Trimming cost V 2 bases and J 8 bases, with 10 bases left between them. The CDR3 consists of 13 residues. The CDR3 DNA reads TGTGCCAGCAGTTACAGGTCGAGCGATGAGCAGTTCTTC. This gives the protein CASSYRSSDEQFF.

The rearrangement links TRBV11-3 to TRBJ2-7; D remains unclear. The CDR3 consists of 13 residues. Per the germline V gene, CDR1 is SGHNT and CDR2 is YENEEA. V was clipped by 3 bases and J by 4 bases, with 10 bases between them. The CDR3 DNA is TGTGCCAGCAGCTTCCGTGCAGAATACGAGCAGTACTTC. It is translated as CASSFRAEYEQYF. Based on the CDR3 plus reference TRBV11-3 and TRBJ2-7, the full variable domain is EAGVVQSPRYKIIEKKQPVAFWCNPISGHNTLYWYLQNLGQGPELLIRYENEEAVDDSQLPKDRFSAERLKGVDSTLKIQPAELGDSAVYLCASSFRAEYEQYFGPGTRLTVT.

V usage is TRBV11-2 and J usage is TRBJ2-7; TRBD2 aligns across 9 bases. The V gene end was trimmed by 0 bases and the J gene end by 3 bases; junction bases not matched to a gene: 3. The germline CDR1 and CDR2 sequences are SGHAT and FQNNGV. The CDR3 is 15 residues long. CDR3 DNA: TGTGCCAGCAGCTTAGATACTAGCGGGTTCTACGAGCAGTACTTC. Amino acid sequence: CASSLDTSGFYEQYF.

The chain employs TRBV21-1 and TRBJ2-5; the table's D gene call, TRBD1, was not cross checked with the DNA. TRBV21-1 is described as a pseudogene. There are 14 residues in the CDR3. Here the CDR3 reads CASSKGSEQETQYF. The CDR3, as DNA: TGTGCCAGCAGCAAAGGCAGTGAACAAGAGACCCAGTACTTC.

This clone was recorded a few times. V and J are TRBV24-1 and TRBJ1-1; 10 positions match TRBD1. Germline CDR1 and CDR2: KGHDR and SFDVKD. This CDR3 has 18 amino acids. Losses at the gene ends were 3 bases for V and 4 bases for J; bases not matched to a gene: 13. The CDR3 DNA is TGTGCCACCAGTGATCCCGAGGCAGGGACAGGGGCGGGCACTGAAGCTTTCTTT. Its protein is CATSDPEAGTGAGTEAFF.